The 31 T cell receptor beta chains reported below all come from one sample, sequenced in a study of tumour-infiltrating T cells in Burkitt lymphoma. The repertoire was sequenced with immunoSEQ multiplex PCR; TCRdb's copy has only in-frame clones and lacks some. The sample lists around 13,000 clones, about 85% seen once, with approximately 1.3% in the top ten. Sequenced material: tumor tissue. The receptors were gathered from a human donor with diffuse large B-cell lymphoma.

The chain employs TRBV2 and TRBJ1-6; D uncertain. Germline V gene data show CDR1 as SNHLY and CDR2 as FYNNEI. Trimming left V 8 bases short and J 10 bases short, with 15 bases between. CDR3 length: 13 residues. CDR3 region: CASEAGYGSPLHF. CDR3 DNA sequence: TGTGCCAGCGAGGCAGGCTATGGATCACCCCTCCACTTT.

Written as DNA, the CDR3 is TGCGCCAGCAGCCAAAGTCGGTCCCTTCACGCTGAAGCTTTCTTT. Protein: CASSQSRSLHAEAFF. J is TRBJ1-1 and V is TRBV4-3; D call uncertain. The CDR3 has 15 amino acids. V lost 2 bases to trimming and J lost 6 bases, with 16 bases between them. Germline loops: CDR1 LGHNA, CDR2 YSLEER.

The rearrangement uses TRBV6-5 and TRBJ2-7; tentatively, D is TRBD1 (7 bases). The germline gives CDR1 MNHEY, CDR2 SVGAGI. This CDR3 is built from 15 residues. V was clipped by 6 bases and J by 4 bases, with 19 bases between them. The CDR3, as DNA: TGTGCCAGCAGGCGACGACAGGGAGGAGCGTACGAGCAGTACTTC. Its protein is CASRRRQGGAYEQYF.

The rearrangement joins TRBV7-2 to TRBJ2-2, with 7 nucleotides matching TRBD1. Germline V gives CDR1 SGHTA, CDR2 FQGNSA. The J segment lost 3 bases and the V segment lost 10 bases, leaving 8 bases of the junction unmatched. This CDR3 has 14 residues. CDR3 residues: CTILQGQYTGELFF. The CDR3 DNA reads as TGTACCATCCTCCAGGGACAGTACACCGGGGAGCTGTTTTTT.

Points on this clone: Mismatch with germline at one junction end may stem from a read error. The chain joins TRBV5-6 to TRBJ1-1, with D maybe TRBD1 (6 bases). This CDR3 is 17 amino acids long. The germline gives CDR1 SGHDT, CDR2 YYEEEE. CDR3 bases: TGTGCCAACAGCCGTATTCTCCTAGGGGGACCGAACACTGAAGCTTTCTTT. Protein product: CANSRILLGGPNTEAFF.

This clone was detected once. This chain links TRBV29-1 with TRBJ1-1; the D is unclear. Germline CDR1 and CDR2: SQVTM and ANQGSEA. The CDR3 totals 11 residues. Trimming stripped 5 bases from V and 0 bases from J, with 4 bases between. CDR3 sequence (DNA): TGCAGCGTTCGTATGAACACTGAAGCTTTCTTT. Translated, it gives CSVRMNTEAFF.

The rearrangement joins TRBV13 to TRBJ1-2, with no clear D. The germline V and J ends were trimmed by 7 bases and 11 bases, with 17 bases remaining between them. This CDR3 comprises 12 residues. Germline V gene sequence: CDR1 PRHDT, CDR2 FYEKMQ (reference sequence). CDR3 region: CASTIRPEAYTF. The DNA for the CDR3 is TGTGCCAGCACCATTCGGCCAGAGGCATACACCTTC.

The V gene is TRBV27, the J gene TRBJ1-2; D possibly corresponds to TRBD1 (6 bases). Germline V lookup: CDR1 MNHEY, CDR2 SMNVEV (reference sequence). The CDR3 has 12 amino acids. Trimming left V 6 bases short and J 5 bases short, with 10 bases between. DNA for the CDR3: TGTGCCAGCAGCCAAGGACAGTATGGCTACACCTTC. Its translation: CASSQGQYGYTF.

CDR3 sequence: CAINTDRGAGDTQYF. CDR3 coding DNA: TGTGCCATTAATACCGACAGGGGGGCGGGAGATACGCAGTATTTT. The V call is TRBV10-3, the J call TRBJ2-3, with 9 bases identical to TRBD1. V gave up 9 bases and J gave up 5 bases; unmatched junction bases: 12. There are 15 residues in the CDR3. Per the germline V gene, CDR1 is ENHRY and CDR2 is SYGVKD.

The rearrangement links TRBV5-4 to TRBJ1-2, with TRBD1 matching 8 bases. Looked up from germline, CDR1 is SGHNT and CDR2 is YYREEE (reference sequence). The length of the CDR3 is 14 residues. J was trimmed by 4 bases and V by 1 base; bases with no gene match: 3. CDR3 in DNA: TGTGCCAGCAGCTTGCGGACAGGGAGCTATGGCTACACCTTC. This encodes CASSLRTGSYGYTF.

The chain joins TRBV29-1 to TRBJ2-7; 8 bases are a match to TRBD1. The germline V gene has CDR1 SQVTM and CDR2 ANQGSEA. CDR3 length: 13 residues. J lost 2 bases, V lost 7 bases, and 7 bases had no gene match. The CDR3: CSAAVDRAYEQYF. The CDR3 nucleotides read TGCAGCGCCGCTGTGGACAGGGCCTACGAGCAGTACTTC.

The rearrangement links TRBV13 to TRBJ2-1; 9 nucleotides agree with TRBD2. From germline, CDR1 is PRHDT and CDR2 FYEKMQ (reference sequence). The CDR3 is 16 amino acids. J lost 10 bases, V lost 5 bases, and 15 bases had no gene match. The CDR3 reads CASSIIAGAYPGEQFF. CDR3 nucleotide sequence: TGTGCCAGCAGCATCATAGCGGGAGCCTACCCGGGGGAGCAGTTCTTC.

Written as DNA, the CDR3 is TGTGCCAGCAGTTTATTAGGTCGGGCAATTCAGCCCCAGCATTTT. Protein product: CASSLLGRAIQPQHF. The chain joins TRBV27 to TRBJ1-5, with D unclear. The germline CDR1 and CDR2 sequences are MNHEY and SMNVEV (reference sequence). With 1 base removed from V and 6 bases from J, the gap between germline ends came to 13 bases. The CDR3 has 15 residues.

This clone was seen a few times. The chain is built from TRBV7-2 and TRBJ2-5; 14 bases map to TRBD2. CDR1 is SGHTA, CDR2 FQGNSA, per germline. Germline trimming cut 5 bases from V and 6 bases from J; bases unmatched to any gene: 8. The CDR3 totals 16 residues. CDR3 loop: CASSPAGLAGVKTQYF. CDR3 bases: TGTGCCAGCAGCCCTGCGGGACTAGCGGGAGTGAAGACCCAGTACTTC. Filled out from reference TRBV7-2 and TRBJ2-5, the complete variable domain reads GAGVSQSPSNKVTEKGKDVELRCDPISGHTALYWYRQSLGQGLEFLIYFQGNSAPDKSGLPSDRFSAERTGGSVSTLTIQRTQQEDSAVYLCASSPAGLAGVKTQYFGPGTRLLVL.

This chain joins TRBV10-3 and TRBJ2-5, with TRBD2 matching 7 bases. The germline CDR1 and CDR2 sequences are ENHRY and SYGVKD. The CDR3 length is 14 residues. Trimming cost V 6 bases and J 3 bases; bases outside gene matches: 7. CDR3: CAISSGTKEETQYF. As DNA, the CDR3 is TGTGCCATCAGCTCCGGGACTAAAGAAGAGACCCAGTACTTC.

This clone was observed a handful of times. This sequence joins TRBV28 and TRBJ2-5; D is possibly TRBD2 (6 bases). Per germline, CDR1 MDHEN and CDR2 SYDVKM. This CDR3 contains 15 residues. V was trimmed by 0 bases and J by 5 bases, leaving 13 bases between them. For the CDR3, the DNA is TGTGCCAGCAGTTTATGGGCTAGCGAGTCGGAGACCCAGTACTTC. Residues: CASSLWASESETQYF.

This clone occurred a few times. The genes are TRBV5-5 and TRBJ2-2; D may be TRBD1 or TRBD2 (6 bases each). The CDR3 totals 13 residues. Germline CDR1 and CDR2: SGHKS and YYEKEE (reference sequence). Trimming stripped 4 bases from V and 8 bases from J, with 12 bases between. The CDR3 bases are TGTGCCAGCAGCCAAACGGGGGCGGGGGAGCTGTTTTTT. As protein: CASSQTGAGELFF.

This clone was observed a few times. V gene TRBV7-2 combines with J gene TRBJ1-1; the D gene is possibly TRBD1 (5 bases). The germline V gene has CDR1 SGHTA and CDR2 FQGNSA. This CDR3 is built from 15 residues. V gave up 4 bases and J gave up 4 bases, with 16 bases separating them. CDR3 DNA: TGTGCCAGCAGCTCAAAAGGAGGTGGGGGCACTGAAGCTTTCTTT. Translated: CASSSKGGGGTEAFF.

This chain links TRBV6-5 with TRBJ2-3; 8 bases match TRBD1. V gave up 11 bases and J gave up 7 bases; unmatched junction bases: 17. The germline gives CDR1 MNHEY, CDR2 SVGAGI. There are 15 residues in the CDR3. The CDR3 coding sequence is TGTGCCTCGCGAGGAGGGACAGGCGTTTTTAATACGCAGTATTTT. This codes for CASRGGTGVFNTQYF.

The chain uses TRBV2 and TRBJ1-5; a possible D gene is TRBD1 (5 bases). Germline V gene data show CDR1 as SNHLY and CDR2 as FYNNEI. The germline V and J ends were trimmed by 5 bases and 3 bases, with 11 bases remaining between them. The CDR3 is 14 amino acids. The CDR3 DNA is TGTGCCAGCAGTCCTCCGGGGGTCAATCAGCCCCAGCATTTT. Amino acids: CASSPPGVNQPQHF.

The rearrangement joins TRBV4-3 to TRBJ2-7; D gene unclear. The CDR3 runs to 16 residues. Trimming pared 0 bases from V and 3 bases from J, leaving 15 bases between. In germline, CDR1 is LGHNA, CDR2 YSLEER. Here the CDR3 DNA reads TGCGCCAGCAGCCAAGATCCTTGGACCCATCTCTACGAGCAGTACTTC. Amino acids: CASSQDPWTHLYEQYF.

On this clone: A read error may account for a junction end that differs from germline. The chain carries TRBV7-7 and TRBJ2-5; 11 bases align to TRBD1. The CDR3 contains 15 residues. Germline CDR1 reads SSHAT; CDR2 reads FNYEAQ (reference sequence). CDR3 loop: CASSYGQGAGETQYF. For the CDR3, the DNA is TGTGCTAGCAGCTACGGACAGGGGGCTGGAGAGACCCAGTACTTC. Looking up the rest from reference TRBV7-7 and TRBJ2-5 gives the full variable domain: GAGVSQSPRYKVTKRGQDVTLRCDPISSHATLYWYQQALGQGPEFLTYFNYEAQPDKSGLPSDRFSAERPEGSISTLTIQRTEQRDSAMYRCASSYGQGAGETQYFGPGTRLLVL.

The J gene is TRBJ2-2, the V gene TRBV10-1; D perhaps matches TRBD2 (6 bases). Trimming took off 3 bases at V and 0 bases at J, with 8 bases between the two ends. The CDR3 is 15 amino acids. Germline V gives CDR1 WNHNN, CDR2 SYGVQD (reference sequence). CDR3 residues: CASSDPGANTGELFF. CDR3 coding DNA: TGCGCCAGCAGTGACCCGGGGGCGAACACCGGGGAGCTGTTTTTT.

The V gene is TRBV7-2, the J gene TRBJ2-5; unclear D gene. Between the trimmed V and J ends, which lost 0 bases and 5 bases, there was a span of 1 base. Looked up from germline, CDR1 is SGHTA and CDR2 is FQGNSA. The length of the CDR3 is 11 residues. CDR3 nucleotides: TGTGCCAGCAGCTTAGCGGAGACCCAGTACTTC. Translation gives CASSLAETQYF. Together with reference TRBV7-2 and TRBJ2-5, the CDR3 gives the full variable domain: GAGVSQSPSNKVTEKGKDVELRCDPISGHTALYWYRQSLGQGLEFLIYFQGNSAPDKSGLPSDRFSAERTGGSVSTLTIQRTQQEDSAVYLCASSLAETQYFGPGTRLLVL.

The V and J genes are TRBV4-3 and TRBJ2-7; 8 bases align to TRBD1. Losses at the gene ends were 0 bases for V and 2 bases for J; bases not matched to a gene: 0. The CDR3 runs 14 residues. The germline V gene encodes CDR1 LGHNA and CDR2 YSLEER. CDR3 sequence: CASSQDRGPYEQYF. CDR3 nucleotide sequence: TGCGCCAGCAGCCAAGACAGGGGGCCCTACGAGCAGTACTTC.

Comment on this clone: This CDR3 is also generated by other DNA sequences in the sample. The gene calls are TRBV25-1 and TRBJ1-4, with 8 bases aligning to TRBD1. Per the germline V gene, CDR1 is MGHDK and CDR2 is SYGVNS. The CDR3 extends over 15 amino acids. CDR3 amino acids: CASQPLDRVNEKLFF. The CDR3 DNA reads as TGTGCTAGTCAACCCTTGGACAGGGTCAATGAAAAACTGTTTTTT. Drawing the rest from reference TRBV25-1 and TRBJ1-4, the complete variable domain is EADIYQTPRYLVIGTGKKITLECSQTMGHDKMYWYQQDPGMELHLIHYSYGVNSTEKGDLSSESTVSRIRTEHFPLTLESARPSHTSQYLCASQPLDRVNEKLFFGSGTQLSVL.

V gene TRBV9 combines with J gene TRBJ2-5, with a weak D call TRBD2 (5 bases). Deletions cut 4 bases from V and 5 bases from J, with 12 bases between. The CDR3 sequence is 13 residues long. Germline CDR1 SGDLS, CDR2 YYNGEE. The CDR3 nucleotides are TGTGCCAGCAGCCCGCGCGGGTACGAGACCCAGTACTTC. Translating it yields CASSPRGYETQYF.

This chain links TRBV6-5 with TRBJ1-2; weak D call: TRBD1 (5 bases). Trimming removed 6 bases from V and 6 bases from J, with 14 bases in between. CDR3 length: 13 amino acids. CDR1 is MNHEY, CDR2 SVGAGI, per germline. The CDR3 DNA is TGTGCCAGCAGGGACCAATGGGGGAATGGCTACACCTTC. Translated, it gives CASRDQWGNGYTF.

CDR3 loop: CASSLARDVAEAFF. CDR3 nucleotides: TGCGCCAGCAGCTTGGCCAGGGATGTCGCTGAAGCTTTCTTT. The chain joins TRBV5-1 to TRBJ1-1, with D maybe TRBD1 (5 bases). Germline-derived CDR1 and CDR2 are SGHRS and YFSETQ. The CDR3 contains 14 residues. The V and J ends lost 0 bases and 6 bases respectively, with 12 bases between them.

The chain recombines TRBV5-6 with TRBJ2-5, with 7 bases fitting TRBD2. CDR1 SGHDT and CDR2 YYEEEE come from the germline V gene. This CDR3 has 18 amino acids. The J segment lost 5 bases and the V segment lost 5 bases, leaving 21 bases of the junction unmatched. The CDR3 DNA follows: TGTGCCAGCAGTTCGGCCTGGGGGAGCGGGATTAATTTGGAGACCCAGTACTTC. Protein product: CASSSAWGSGINLETQYF.

The V gene is TRBV5-6, the J gene TRBJ2-7, with TRBD1 identical over 7 bases. The V segment lost 0 bases and the J segment 3 bases; nucleotides outside the gene matches: 9. The CDR3 is 16 amino acids. Germline loops: CDR1 SGHDT, CDR2 YYEEEE. This CDR3 is CASSLGQGVEGYEQYF. The CDR3 DNA sequence: TGTGCCAGCAGCTTGGGGCAGGGGGTAGAAGGCTACGAGCAGTACTTC. Based on the CDR3 plus reference TRBV5-6 and TRBJ2-7, the full variable domain is DAGVTQSPTHLIKTRGQQVTLRCSPKSGHDTVSWYQQALGQGPQFIFQYYEEEERQRGNFPDRFSGHQFPNYSSELNVNALLLGDSALYLCASSLGQGVEGYEQYFGPGTRLTVT.